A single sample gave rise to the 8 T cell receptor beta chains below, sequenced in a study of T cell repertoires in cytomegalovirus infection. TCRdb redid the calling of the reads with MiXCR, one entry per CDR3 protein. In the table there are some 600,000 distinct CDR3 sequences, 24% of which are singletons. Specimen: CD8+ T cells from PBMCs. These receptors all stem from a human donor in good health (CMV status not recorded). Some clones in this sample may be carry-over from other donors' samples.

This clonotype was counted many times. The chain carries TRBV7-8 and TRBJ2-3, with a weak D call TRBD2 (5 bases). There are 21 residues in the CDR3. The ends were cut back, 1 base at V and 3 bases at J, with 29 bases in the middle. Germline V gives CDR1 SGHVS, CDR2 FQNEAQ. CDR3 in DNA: TGTGCCAGCAGCTTAGAACCGGGCCCCTGGCAGGACTCTAGCTGGACAGATACGCAGTATTTT. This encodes CASSLEPGPWQDSSWTDTQYF.

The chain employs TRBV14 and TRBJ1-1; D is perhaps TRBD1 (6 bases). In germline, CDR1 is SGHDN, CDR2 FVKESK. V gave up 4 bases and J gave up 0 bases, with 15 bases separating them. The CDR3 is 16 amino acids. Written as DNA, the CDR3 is TGTGCCAGCAGCCGGGACAACGTCAAATTGAACACTGAAGCTTTCTTT. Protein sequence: CASSRDNVKLNTEAFF.

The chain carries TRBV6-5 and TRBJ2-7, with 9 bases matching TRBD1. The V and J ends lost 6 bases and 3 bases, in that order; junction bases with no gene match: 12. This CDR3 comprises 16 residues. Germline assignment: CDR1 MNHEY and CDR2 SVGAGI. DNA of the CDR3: TGTGCCAGCAGACGGCGTGGGACAGGGTCGAACTACGAGCAGTACTTC. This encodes CASRRRGTGSNYEQYF.

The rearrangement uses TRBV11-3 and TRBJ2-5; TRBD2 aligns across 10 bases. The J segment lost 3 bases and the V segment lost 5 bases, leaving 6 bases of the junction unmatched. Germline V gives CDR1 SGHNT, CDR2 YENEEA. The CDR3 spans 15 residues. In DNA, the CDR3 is TGTGCCAGCAGCCCCGGGACTAGCGACGAAGAGACCCAGTACTTC. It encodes CASSPGTSDEETQYF.

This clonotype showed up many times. In DNA form, the CDR3 reads TGTGCCAGTAGTCCACGACCCAGCGTGATGAACACTGAAGCTTTCTTT. Amino acid sequence: CASSPRPSVMNTEAFF. V usage is TRBV19 and J usage is TRBJ1-1; unclear D gene. The V end lost 5 bases, the J end lost 0 bases, and 16 bases lay between the germline ends. CDR1 and CDR2 (germline): LNHDA, SQIVND (reference sequence). The CDR3 extends over 16 amino acids.

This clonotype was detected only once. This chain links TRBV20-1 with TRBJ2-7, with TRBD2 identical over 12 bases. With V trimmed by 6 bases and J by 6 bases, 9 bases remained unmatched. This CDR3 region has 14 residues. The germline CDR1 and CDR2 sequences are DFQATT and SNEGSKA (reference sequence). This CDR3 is CSAEGLAGPVEQYF. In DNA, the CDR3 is TGCAGTGCGGAAGGACTAGCGGGGCCGGTCGAGCAGTACTTC.

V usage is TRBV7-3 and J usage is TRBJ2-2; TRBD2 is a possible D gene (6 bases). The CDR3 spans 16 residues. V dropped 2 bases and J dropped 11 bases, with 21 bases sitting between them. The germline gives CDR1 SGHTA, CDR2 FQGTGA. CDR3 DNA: TGTGCCAGCAGCTTACCCCGGGGCGGGGCCCCCTCAGAGCTGTTTTTT. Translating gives CASSLPRGGAPSELFF.

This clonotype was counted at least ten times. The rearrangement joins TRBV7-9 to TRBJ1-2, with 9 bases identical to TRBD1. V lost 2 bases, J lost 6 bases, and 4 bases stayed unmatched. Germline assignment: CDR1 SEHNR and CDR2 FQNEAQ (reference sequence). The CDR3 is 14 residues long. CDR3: CASSLNRGQDGYTF. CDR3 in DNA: TGTGCCAGCAGCTTAAACAGGGGGCAGGATGGCTACACCTTC.